The rows below give T cell receptor beta chains drawn from one sample of a study of cytomegalovirus exposure and HLA in healthy donors. Profiling relied on immunoSEQ multiplex PCR, and the TCRdb table lists in-frame clones only, not all of them. This table holds some 150,000 clones, 50% to 75% found once. Sequencing used PBMCs. All receptors derive from a woman in her twenties or thirties in good health and CMV-seropositive. Both conserved end residues are part of each CDR3. The order of the fields is J gene, V gene, clone size, D gene, CDR3 DNA, CDR3 protein. D genes are given only for firm matches. The size entry is marked missing in some rows and otherwise reads once, few, many or a size class.

J: TRBJ1-2; V: TRBV28; size: .; D: .; DNA: TGTGCCAGCGAGGCAGCTAACTATGGCTACACCTTC; CDR3: CASEAANYGYTF
J: TRBJ2-1; V: TRBV5-1; size: .; D: .; DNA: TGCGCCAGCACCCCCCGTCCTACTAACTACAATGAGCAGTTCTTC; CDR3: CASTPRPTNYNEQFF
J: TRBJ1-2; V: TRBV7-8; size: .; D: TRBD1; DNA: TGTGCCAGCAGCCTTGCGGACAGGGAGCTCTATGGCTACACCTTC; CDR3: CASSLADRELYGYTF
J: TRBJ2-7; V: TRBV7-9; size: .; D: .; DNA: TGTGCCAGCAGCTATGTCGGGGTATCCTACGAGCAGTACTTC; CDR3: CASSYVGVSYEQYF
J: TRBJ1-6; V: TRBV5-8; size: .; D: .; DNA: TGTGCCAGCAGCGACATTGGCTCACCCCTCCACTTT; CDR3: CASSDIGSPLHF
J: TRBJ1-3; V: TRBV6-1; size: .; D: .; DNA: TGTGCCAGCATCAGGACATCTGGAAACACCATATATTTT; CDR3: CASIRTSGNTIYF
J: TRBJ1-6; V: TRBV5-1; size: .; D: .; DNA: TGCGCCAGCAGCTTGGGCAGTAATAATTCACCCCTCCACTTT; CDR3: CASSLGSNNSPLHF
J: TRBJ2-7; V: TRBV2; size: .; D: .; DNA: TGTGCCAGCTTGGAGGGAGCACTGCCCTACGAGCAGTACTTC; CDR3: CASLEGALPYEQYF
J: TRBJ1-1; V: TRBV27; size: .; D: .; DNA: TGTGCCAGCAGTTTATCGAGTGCCATAGAAGCTTTCTTT; CDR3: CASSLSSAIEAFF
J: TRBJ2-3; V: TRBV2; size: .; D: .; DNA: TGTGCCAGCAGTGAGGATGCGGGGGCAGGCACAGATACGCAGTATTTT; CDR3: CASSEDAGAGTDTQYF
J: TRBJ1-1; V: TRBV5-1; size: few; D: .; DNA: TGCGCCAGCAGCCGGCAAGGACAGAACACTGAAGCTTTCTTT; CDR3: CASSRQGQNTEAFF
J: TRBJ2-7; V: TRBV7-2; size: few; D: TRBD1; DNA: TGTGCCAGCAGCTCGACAGGGGGAAGTGGCTTGGGGCAGTACTTC; CDR3: CASSSTGGSGLGQYF
J: TRBJ2-5; V: TRBV6-1; size: once; D: .; DNA: TGTGCCAGCAGTGTGGGGTGGAGCGCGGGCTCAGCGACCCAGTACTTC; CDR3: CASSVGWSAGSATQYF
J: TRBJ2-2; V: TRBV5-1; size: .; D: TRBD2; DNA: TGCGCCAGCAGCTCTGGACTAGCGGGGAACACCGGGGAGCTGTTTTTT; CDR3: CASSSGLAGNTGELFF
J: TRBJ2-3; V: TRBV5-6; size: .; D: TRBD2; DNA: TGTGCCAGCAGCTCAACTAGCGGGAGGGTCGGTCGAACAGATACGCAGTATTTT; CDR3: CASSSTSGRVGRTDTQYF
J: TRBJ1-1; V: TRBV29-1; size: .; D: .; DNA: TGCAGCGTTGAACTCGGGGGGAGCCTTGGCACTGAAGCTTTCTTT; CDR3: CSVELGGSLGTEAFF
J: TRBJ2-3; V: TRBV27; size: few; D: TRBD2; DNA: TGTGCCAGCAGTTTCGGGGGGGCCGGAGATACGCAGTATTTT; CDR3: CASSFGGAGDTQYF
J: TRBJ1-1; V: TRBV29-1; size: .; D: TRBD1; DNA: TGCAGCGTTGAAGCAGCCAGGACAGGGTTAAACGAAGCTTTCTTT; CDR3: CSVEAARTGLNEAFF
J: TRBJ2-7; V: TRBV27; size: .; D: .; DNA: TGTGCCAGCAGTTACTCAGCGGAACCCCTCTTGGAGCAGTACTTC; CDR3: CASSYSAEPLLEQYF
J: TRBJ2-7; V: TRBV19; size: .; D: .; DNA: TGTGCCAGTAGTATCGGGGGTTCCTACGAGCAGTACTTC; CDR3: CASSIGGSYEQYF
J: TRBJ1-3; V: TRBV5-4; size: .; D: .; DNA: TGTGCCAGCAGCTTTGGCGGCTCTGGAAACACCATATATTTT; CDR3: CASSFGGSGNTIYF
J: TRBJ1-2; V: TRBV10-3; size: once; D: .; DNA: TGTGCCATCAGTGAGCCGGGAGCGAAAGTCGGCTACACCTTC; CDR3: CAISEPGAKVGYTF
J: TRBJ2-2; V: TRBV10-2; size: .; D: TRBD1; DNA: TGCGCCAGCAACCCGGGACAGGGAACCGGGGAGCTGTTTTTT; CDR3: CASNPGQGTGELFF
J: TRBJ1-6; V: TRBV29-1; size: .; D: TRBD1; DNA: TGCAGCGGGGGGAAAACGGCGGGACAGGGTAAACCACCCCTCCACTTT; CDR3: CSGGKTAGQGKPPLHF
J: TRBJ2-1; V: TRBV12-5; size: .; D: .; DNA: TGTGCTAGTGTGGAGGGGAATGAGCAGTTCTTC; CDR3: CASVEGNEQFF
J: TRBJ2-5; V: TRBV10-3; size: .; D: TRBD2; DNA: TGTGCCATCAGTGGAGGGGAGGGGGAGACCCAGTACTTC; CDR3: CAISGGEGETQYF
J: TRBJ1-3; V: TRBV19; size: .; D: .; DNA: TGTGCCAGTAGTATAGTTTCGACAGGCTCTGGAAACACCATATATTTT; CDR3: CASSIVSTGSGNTIYF
J: TRBJ1-5; V: TRBV6-1; size: .; D: .; DNA: TGTGCCAGCAGTGAAAATTGGGGGGGCGCAGGGCAGCCCCAGCATTTT; CDR3: CASSENWGGAGQPQHF
J: TRBJ2-7; V: TRBV6-1; size: .; D: .; DNA: TGTGCCAGCAGTGAAATAGGGGCCTGGGGAGGATACGAGCAGTACTTC; CDR3: CASSEIGAWGGYEQYF
J: TRBJ1-3; V: TRBV5-1; size: .; D: TRBD1; DNA: TGCGCCAGCAGCTTGGGCGGACAGGTTGGAAACACCATATATTTT; CDR3: CASSLGGQVGNTIYF
J: TRBJ2-5; V: TRBV2; size: .; D: TRBD2; DNA: TGTGCCAGCAGTGCTAGCGGGTACCAAGAGACCCAGTACTTC; CDR3: CASSASGYQETQYF
J: TRBJ2-3; V: TRBV5-6; size: few; D: TRBD2; DNA: TGTGCCAGCAGCATCACACTAGCGGGGTCAGATACGCAGTATTTT; CDR3: CASSITLAGSDTQYF
J: TRBJ1-5; V: TRBV7-9; size: .; D: TRBD1; DNA: TGTGCCAGCAGCTCTCCCGGACAGGGGTTGGAGCCCCAGCATTTT; CDR3: CASSSPGQGLEPQHF
J: TRBJ1-2; V: TRBV9; size: .; D: .; DNA: TGTGCCAGCAGCCGGACAGACTATGGCTACACCTTC; CDR3: CASSRTDYGYTF
J: TRBJ2-3; V: TRBV7-6; size: .; D: .; DNA: TGTGCCAGCAGCCAAGGAGGCGATACGCAGTATTTT; CDR3: CASSQGGDTQYF
J: TRBJ2-7; V: TRBV2; size: few; D: .; DNA: TGTGCCAGCCGGAGGCCCTCCTACGAGCAGTACTTC; CDR3: CASRRPSYEQYF
J: TRBJ2-7; V: TRBV21-1; size: .; D: .; DNA: TGTGCCAGGGGGGCGGGGGGCCTCTACGAGCAGTACTTC; CDR3: CARGAGGLYEQYF
J: TRBJ1-2; V: TRBV28; size: few; D: TRBD1; DNA: TGTGCCAGCACGGGACAGGGGTATGGCTACACCTTC; CDR3: CASTGQGYGYTF
J: TRBJ1-4; V: TRBV18; size: .; D: TRBD1; DNA: TGTGCCAGCTCACCACCGGGACAGGGGAATGAAAAACTGTTTTTT; CDR3: CASSPPGQGNEKLFF
J: TRBJ1-1; V: TRBV7-2; size: .; D: TRBD1; DNA: TGTGCCAGCAGCTTAGGGACAGGGCCCGAAGCTTTCTTT; CDR3: CASSLGTGPEAFF
J: TRBJ2-2; V: TRBV2; size: .; D: TRBD2; DNA: TGTGCCAGCAGCCGAATAGGGGCTAGCGGGACGAACACCGGGGAGCTGTTTTTT; CDR3: CASSRIGASGTNTGELFF
J: TRBJ1-2; V: TRBV21-1; size: few; D: .; DNA: TGTGCCAGCAGCAGTCAGGGGGCTCATCGTTATGGCTACACCTTC; CDR3: CASSSQGAHRYGYTF
J: TRBJ2-3; V: TRBV6-1; size: few; D: TRBD1; DNA: TGCCCAGCCGAGGGACAGGGAGCAGATACGCAGTATTTT; CDR3: CPAEGQGADTQYF